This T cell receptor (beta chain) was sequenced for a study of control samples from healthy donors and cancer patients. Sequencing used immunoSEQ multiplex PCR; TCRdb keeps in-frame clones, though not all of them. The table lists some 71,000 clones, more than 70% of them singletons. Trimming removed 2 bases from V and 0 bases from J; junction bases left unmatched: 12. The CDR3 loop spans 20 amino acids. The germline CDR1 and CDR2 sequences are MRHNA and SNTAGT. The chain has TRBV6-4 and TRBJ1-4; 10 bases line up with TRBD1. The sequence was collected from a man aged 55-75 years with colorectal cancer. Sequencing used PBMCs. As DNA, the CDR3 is TGTGCCAGCAGTGACAAGGGACAGGGGACATACTCAACAACTAATGAAAAACTGTTTTTT. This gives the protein CASSDKGQGTYSTTNEKLFF.